This T cell receptor beta chain was identified in a study of T cell responses to AZD1222 COVID-19 vaccine. Study findings and constraints: Spike-specific TCR breadth and depth rose after two AZD1222 doses. Donors were largely white British and mainly female; clonal diversity was possibly underestimated.

The repertoire was sequenced with immunoSEQ multiplex PCR; TCRdb's copy has only in-frame clones and lacks some. The data show approximately 150,000 clones, roughly 91% seen once. This CDR3 comprises 16 residues. Trimming stripped 2 bases from V and 6 bases from J, with 20 bases between. CDR1 is SGHKS, CDR2 YYEKEE, per germline (reference sequence). Worth noting for this clone: Its antigen remains unknown.

The receptor was derived from an adult who received the AZD1222 COVID-19 vaccine. The J gene is TRBJ1-1, the V gene TRBV5-5; possible D gene TRBD1, 6 bases. Here the sequenced sample was peripheral blood, taken 28 days after the second AZD1222 dose. The CDR3 nucleotides read TGTGCCAGCAGCTTTGTACCGGGACAAGGGGAACCTGAAGCTTTCTTT. It translates to CASSFVPGQGEPEAFF.